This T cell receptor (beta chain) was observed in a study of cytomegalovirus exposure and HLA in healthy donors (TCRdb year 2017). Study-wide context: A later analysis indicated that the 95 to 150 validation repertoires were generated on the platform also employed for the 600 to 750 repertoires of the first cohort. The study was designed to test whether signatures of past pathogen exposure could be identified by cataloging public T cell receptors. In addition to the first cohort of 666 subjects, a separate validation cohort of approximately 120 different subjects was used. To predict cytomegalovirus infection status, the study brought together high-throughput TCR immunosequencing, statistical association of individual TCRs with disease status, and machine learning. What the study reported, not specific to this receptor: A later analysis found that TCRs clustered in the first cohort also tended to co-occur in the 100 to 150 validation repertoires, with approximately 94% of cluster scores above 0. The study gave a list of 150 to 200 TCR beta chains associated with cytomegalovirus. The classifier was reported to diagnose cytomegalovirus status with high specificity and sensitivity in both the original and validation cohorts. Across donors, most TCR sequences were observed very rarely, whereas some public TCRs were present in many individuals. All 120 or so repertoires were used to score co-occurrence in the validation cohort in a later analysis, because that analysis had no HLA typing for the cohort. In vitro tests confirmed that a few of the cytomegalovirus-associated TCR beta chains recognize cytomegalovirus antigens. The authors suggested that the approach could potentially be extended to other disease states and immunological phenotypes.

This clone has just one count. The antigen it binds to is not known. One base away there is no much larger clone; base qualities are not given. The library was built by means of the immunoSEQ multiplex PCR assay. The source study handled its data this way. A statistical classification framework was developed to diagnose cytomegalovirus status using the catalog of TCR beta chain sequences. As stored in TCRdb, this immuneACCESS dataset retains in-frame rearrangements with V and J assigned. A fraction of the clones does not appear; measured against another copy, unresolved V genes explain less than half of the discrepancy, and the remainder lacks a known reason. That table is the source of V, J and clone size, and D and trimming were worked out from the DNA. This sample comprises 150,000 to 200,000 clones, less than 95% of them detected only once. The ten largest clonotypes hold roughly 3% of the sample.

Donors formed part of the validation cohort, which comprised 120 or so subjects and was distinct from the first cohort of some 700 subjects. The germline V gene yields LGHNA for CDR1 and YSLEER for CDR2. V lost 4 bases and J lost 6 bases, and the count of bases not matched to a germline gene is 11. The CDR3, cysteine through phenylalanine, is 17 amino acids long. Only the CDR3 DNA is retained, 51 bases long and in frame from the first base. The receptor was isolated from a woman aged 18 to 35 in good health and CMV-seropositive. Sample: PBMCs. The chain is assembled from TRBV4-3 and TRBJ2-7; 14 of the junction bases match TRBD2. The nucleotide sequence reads TGCGCCAGCAGCCTTCGACTAGCGGGAGGGCCCGGGGGCGAGCAGTACTTC. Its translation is CASSLRLAGGPGGEQYF.